These 28 T cell receptor beta chains were sequenced from one sample in a study of blood T cell repertoires in COVID-19. Assay used: immunoSEQ multiplex PCR; TCRdb lists only in-frame clones, some missing. The data contain about 180,000 clones, around 83% of them seen just once; the ten biggest clones take up more than 5%. The sequencing sample was made of peripheral blood. Receptors originate from a woman aged 45-59 years with COVID-19, enrolled during active disease.

The gene calls are TRBV28 and TRBJ2-4; 7 nucleotides line up with TRBD1. The CDR3 is made up of 15 amino acids. Germline CDR1 reads MDHEN; CDR2 reads SYDVKM. With V trimmed by 1 base and J by 7 bases, 7 bases remained unmatched. The CDR3 sequence: CASSLFEGAGNIQYF. For the CDR3, the DNA is TGTGCCAGCAGTTTATTCGAGGGGGCAGGGAACATTCAGTACTTC.

The chain recombines TRBV21-1 with TRBJ2-2; TRBD1, the D gene given by the table, was not confirmed from the DNA. TRBV21-1 is noted as a pseudogene. This CDR3 spans 16 amino acids. For the CDR3, the DNA is TGTGCCAGCAGCCCGGGACAGGGGGCGCGAACCGGGGAGCTGTTTTTT. It yields the protein CASSPGQGARTGELFF.

This clone was observed a handful of times. The chain is built from TRBV4-3 and TRBJ2-3; 8 bases agree with TRBD1. The CDR3 is 13 residues long. J gave up 6 bases and V 3 bases, and 2 bases lay outside the gene matches. The germline CDR1 and CDR2 sequences are LGHNA and YSLEER. DNA of the CDR3: TGCGCCAGCAGCCAGACAGGGGAGGATACGCAGTATTTT. Translation: CASSQTGEDTQYF.

This chain links TRBV5-1 with TRBJ2-7; TRBD1 aligns across 8 bases. The junction had 13 bases not matched to a gene; V was cut back by 5 bases and J by 0 bases. The CDR3 sequence is 17 residues long. Germline CDR1 is SGHRS and CDR2 is YFSETQ. CDR3 loop: CASSQGARDIVSYEQYF. CDR3 sequence (DNA): TGCGCCAGCAGTCAGGGGGCACGGGACATAGTCTCCTACGAGCAGTACTTC.

The V call is TRBV29-1, the J call TRBJ1-1; D is unclear. The CDR3 length is 11 residues. Per germline, CDR1 SQVTM and CDR2 ANQGSEA. The germline V and J ends were trimmed by 0 bases and 7 bases, with 6 bases remaining between them. Here the CDR3 reads CSVEDFGEAFF. In DNA, the CDR3 is TGCAGCGTTGAAGATTTCGGTGAAGCTTTCTTT.

V usage is TRBV2 and J usage is TRBJ1-2, with 8 bases that match TRBD1. The trim removed 5 bases at V and 2 bases at J, leaving 7 bases unmatched. The CDR3 runs 15 residues. Germline CDR1 is SNHLY and CDR2 is FYNNEI. The CDR3 reads CASSSPDRGNYGYTF. CDR3 coding DNA: TGTGCCAGCAGTTCCCCTGACAGGGGAAACTATGGCTACACCTTC.

The V and J genes are TRBV7-2 and TRBJ1-6, with TRBD1 identical over 9 bases. The CDR3 runs 14 residues. The ends lost 5 bases at V and 9 bases at J; junction bases unmatched: 5. Germline V gives CDR1 SGHTA, CDR2 FQGNSA. In nucleotides, the CDR3 is TGTGCCAGCAGCCGGGGACAGGGAGGTTCACCCCTCCACTTT. Encoded protein: CASSRGQGGSPLHF.

The gene calls are TRBV27 and TRBJ2-7, with a possible D match to TRBD1 (6 bases). From germline, CDR1 is MNHEY and CDR2 SMNVEV (reference sequence). The CDR3 consists of 15 residues. Trimming cost V 3 bases and J 2 bases, with 14 bases left between them. DNA for the CDR3: TGTGCCAGCAGTTTCACCGATGGACAGACCTACGAGCAGTACTTC. Translation gives CASSFTDGQTYEQYF.

CDR3 sequence (DNA): TGTGCCAGTAGTATTCAGGGGCTGGGCACTGAAGCTTTCTTT. Protein product: CASSIQGLGTEAFF. The chain employs TRBV19 and TRBJ1-1, with a tentative D call TRBD1 (6 bases). The V gene lost 3 bases and the J gene lost 4 bases, with 12 bases spanning the gap. The germline CDR1 and CDR2 sequences are LNHDA and SQIVND (reference sequence). This CDR3 contains 14 residues.

V and J are TRBV30 and TRBJ1-2; D gene ambiguous. Germline assignment: CDR1 GTSNPN and CDR2 SVGIG (reference sequence). This CDR3 is 13 amino acids long. V was shortened by 2 bases and J by 2 bases, with 9 bases between the two germline ends. CDR3 amino acids: CAWSRTENYGYTF. CDR3 nucleotide sequence: TGTGCCTGGAGTCGTACAGAGAACTATGGCTACACCTTC. The full variable domain, with the rest looked up from reference TRBV30 and TRBJ1-2, is SQTIHQWPATLVQPVGSPLSLECTVEGTSNPNLYWYRQAAGRGLQLLFYSVGIGQISSEVPQNLSASRPQDRQFILSSKKLLLSDSGFYLCAWSRTENYGYTFGSGTRLTVV.

The V call is TRBV7-2, the J call TRBJ2-5; possibly TRBD1 for D (6 bases). Trimming stripped 5 bases from V and 2 bases from J, with 12 bases between. CDR1 is SGHTA, CDR2 FQGNSA, per germline. The CDR3 runs 14 residues. The CDR3 here is CASSPGQIQETQYF. CDR3 DNA sequence: TGTGCCAGCAGCCCCGGACAGATTCAAGAGACCCAGTACTTC.

This chain uses TRBV27 with TRBJ2-5; D is ambiguous. V was pared by 8 bases and J by 5 bases, with 15 bases between. The length of the CDR3 is 13 residues. Germline V CDR1 and CDR2: MNHEY, SMNVEV (reference sequence). CDR3 amino acids: CASPFLPLETQYF. DNA of the CDR3: TGTGCCAGCCCCTTCCTTCCTTTGGAGACCCAGTACTTC.

V and J are TRBV28 and TRBJ1-6; D call uncertain. V was trimmed by 2 bases and J by 14 bases, leaving 25 bases between them. Per the germline V gene, CDR1 is MDHEN and CDR2 is SYDVKM. The CDR3 contains 17 residues. The CDR3 nucleotides read TGTGCCAGCAGTTTACCACGCCAATTACAAGGAGGCGGGGCCCTCCACTTT. This sequence encodes CASSLPRQLQGGGALHF.

The chain couples TRBV4-1 to TRBJ1-6; 9 bases map to TRBD1. The V gene end was trimmed by 0 bases and the J gene end by 6 bases; junction bases not matched to a gene: 3. Germline V lookup: CDR1 MGHRA, CDR2 YSYEKL. This CDR3 has 16 residues. As DNA, the CDR3 is TGCGCCAGCAGCCAAGATGGGACAGGGTTTAATTCACCCCTCCACTTT. It specifies CASSQDGTGFNSPLHF.

J is TRBJ2-7 and V is TRBV2; the D gene is possibly TRBD2 (7 bases). Trimming removed 6 bases at V and 4 bases at J, with 16 bases between. Germline values: CDR1 SNHLY, CDR2 FYNNEI. There are 14 residues in the CDR3. In DNA form, the CDR3 reads TGTGCCAGCAGCCGTCGGGGGGCGGGGTACGAGCAGTACTTC. Translating it yields CASSRRGAGYEQYF. Using reference TRBV2 and TRBJ2-7 for the parts outside the CDR3, the full variable domain is EPEVTQTPSHQVTQMGQEVILRCVPISNHLYFYWYRQILGQKVEFLVSFYNNEISEKSEIFDDQFSVERPDGSNFTLKIRSTKLEDSAMYFCASSRRGAGYEQYFGPGTRLTVT.

The chain joins TRBV7-9 to TRBJ1-2, with a weak D call TRBD1 (6 bases). Deletions cut 3 bases from V and 2 bases from J, with 7 bases between. Germline-derived CDR1 and CDR2 are SEHNR and FQNEAQ (reference sequence). The CDR3 consists of 13 residues. For the CDR3, the DNA is TGTGCCAGCAGCTTTGGACAGAACTATGGCTACACCTTC. Its translation: CASSFGQNYGYTF. The full variable domain, with the rest looked up from reference TRBV7-9 and TRBJ1-2, is DTGVSQNPRHKITKRGQNVTFRCDPISEHNRLYWYRQTLGQGPEFLTYFQNEAQLEKSRLLSDRFSAERPKGSFSTLEIQRTEQGDSAMYLCASSFGQNYGYTFGSGTRLTVV.

The chain employs TRBV18 and TRBJ2-3; 8 bases align to TRBD2. The CDR3 contains 15 residues. CDR1 is KGHSH and CDR2 is LQKENI in the germline V gene. V shed 2 bases and J 4 bases; nucleotides not matched to a gene: 5. The CDR3: CASSPGTSIADTQYF. Here the CDR3 DNA reads TGTGCCAGCTCACCAGGGACTAGTATCGCAGATACGCAGTATTTT. The full variable domain, rest sourced from reference TRBV18 and TRBJ2-3, is NAGVMQNPRHLVRRRGQEARLRCSPMKGHSHVYWYRQLPEEGLKFMVYLQKENIIDESGMPKERFSAEFPKEGPSILRIQQVVRGDSAAYFCASSPGTSIADTQYFGPGTRLTVL.

The chain recombines TRBV12-3 or TRBV12-4 with TRBJ2-5; D possibly corresponds to TRBD2 (5 bases). The CDR3 contains 13 residues. Between the trimmed V and J ends, which lost 5 bases and 0 bases, there was a span of 7 bases. The CDR3 here is CASSRGNQETQYF. In DNA form, the CDR3 reads TGTGCCAGCAGTCGAGGGAACCAAGAGACCCAGTACTTC.

In this sample, this clone turned up a few times. The DNA of the CDR3 is TGTGCCAGCAGCCAAGATACAGTCGGAAACACCATATATTTT. Protein: CASSQDTVGNTIYF. The V gene is TRBV3-1 (or the pseudogene TRBV3-2), the J gene TRBJ1-3; D is undetermined. V dropped 0 bases and J dropped 4 bases, with 7 bases sitting between them. Germline CDR1 reads LGHDT; CDR2 reads YNNKEL (reference sequence). The CDR3 runs to 14 residues.

This chain joins TRBV5-1 and TRBJ2-5, with D perhaps matching TRBD1 (5 bases). The ends were cut back, 1 base at V and 4 bases at J, with 11 bases in the middle. Germline CDR1 and CDR2: SGHRS and YFSETQ. The CDR3 is 14 amino acids. CDR3 protein: CASSLKSGIETQYF. DNA for the CDR3: TGCGCCAGCAGCTTGAAGTCAGGGATAGAGACCCAGTACTTC.

This chain links TRBV10-3 with TRBJ2-7, with D tentatively TRBD1 (6 bases). The germline V gene encodes CDR1 ENHRY and CDR2 SYGVKD. The CDR3 length is 14 residues. Trimming removed 0 bases from V and 2 bases from J, with 8 bases in between. CDR3 DNA: TGTGCCATCAGTGAGTCTTGGGACACCTACGAGCAGTACTTC. This sequence encodes CAISESWDTYEQYF.

The chain is built from TRBV7-6 and TRBJ2-5; TRBD2 matches 9 bases. The CDR3 sequence is 17 residues long. Looked up from germline, CDR1 is SGHVS and CDR2 is FNYEAQ. J gave up 0 bases and V 5 bases, and 10 bases lay outside the gene matches. The CDR3 sequence: CASSVGRSGGYQETQYF. The CDR3 DNA is TGTGCCAGCAGCGTAGGACGTAGCGGGGGATACCAAGAGACCCAGTACTTC.

This rearrangement joins TRBV2 to TRBJ1-2, with D unresolved. The CDR3 is 11 residues long. The V and J ends lost 4 bases and 4 bases respectively, with 4 bases between them. Germline V CDR1 and CDR2: SNHLY, FYNNEI. CDR3 in amino acids: CASSAGYGYTF. The CDR3 region has the DNA TGTGCCAGCAGTGCGGGCTATGGCTACACCTTC.

The J gene is TRBJ1-1, the V gene TRBV7-9; 9 bases are shared with TRBD1. The J segment lost 1 base and the V segment lost 5 bases, leaving 5 bases of the junction unmatched. Germline V gives CDR1 SEHNR, CDR2 FQNEAQ (reference sequence). The CDR3 has 15 amino acids. The CDR3, as DNA: TGTGCCAGCAGCCCCGGGACAGGGCGGAACACTGAAGCTTTCTTT. This gives the protein CASSPGTGRNTEAFF.

V and J are TRBV12-3 or TRBV12-4 and TRBJ1-1; D gene uncertain. The CDR3 has 11 residues. Trimming cost V 5 bases and J 6 bases, with 7 bases left between them. DNA of the CDR3: TGTGCCAGCAGTCGTGGCCCTGAAGCTTTCTTT. It specifies CASSRGPEAFF.

The chain is built from TRBV7-3 and TRBJ2-1, with 9 bases aligning to TRBD2. The CDR3 has 15 amino acids. Germline V lookup: CDR1 SGHTA, CDR2 FQGTGA. The V segment lost 1 base and the J segment 5 bases; nucleotides outside the gene matches: 3. The CDR3 bases are TGTGCCAGCAGCTTAATGGTAGCGGGGGACAATGAGCAGTTCTTC. Encoded protein: CASSLMVAGDNEQFF.

The gene calls are TRBV5-1 and TRBJ2-3, with TRBD1 identical over 7 bases. Germline V gene sequence: CDR1 SGHRS, CDR2 YFSETQ. Trimming took 4 bases from V and 0 from J; bases not matched to a gene: 8. The CDR3 totals 16 residues. The CDR3 coding sequence is TGCGCCAGCAGCCCCTGGGACAGTTCTAGCACAGATACGCAGTATTTT. Its translation: CASSPWDSSSTDTQYF.

The chain recombines TRBV24-1 with TRBJ2-5, with 8 bases that match TRBD1. The V gene end was trimmed by 2 bases and the J gene end by 4 bases; junction bases not matched to a gene: 2. Germline-derived CDR1 and CDR2 are KGHDR and SFDVKD. The CDR3 loop spans 14 amino acids. CDR3 in amino acids: CATSDWTGPETQYF. The CDR3 nucleotides are TGTGCCACCAGTGATTGGACAGGGCCAGAGACCCAGTACTTC.